This T cell receptor beta chain was recorded in a study of cytomegalovirus exposure and HLA in healthy donors. The protocol was immunoSEQ multiplex PCR, while the TCRdb copy is restricted to in-frame clones and leaves out a portion. The sample shows about 130,000 clones, 85% to 90% of them seen only once. Germline lookup yields CDR1 MDHEN and CDR2 SYDVKM. V was shortened by 8 bases and J by 4 bases, with 15 bases between the two germline ends. The CDR3 is 14 residues long. The chain couples TRBV28 to TRBJ1-3; D might be TRBD1 (5 bases). Material: PBMCs. The source of this sequence is a woman aged 18-35 years in good health and CMV-seronegative. The CDR3 reads CASGDGQGGNTIYF. CDR3 DNA: TGTGCCAGCGGCGACGGACAAGGAGGAAACACCATATATTTT.